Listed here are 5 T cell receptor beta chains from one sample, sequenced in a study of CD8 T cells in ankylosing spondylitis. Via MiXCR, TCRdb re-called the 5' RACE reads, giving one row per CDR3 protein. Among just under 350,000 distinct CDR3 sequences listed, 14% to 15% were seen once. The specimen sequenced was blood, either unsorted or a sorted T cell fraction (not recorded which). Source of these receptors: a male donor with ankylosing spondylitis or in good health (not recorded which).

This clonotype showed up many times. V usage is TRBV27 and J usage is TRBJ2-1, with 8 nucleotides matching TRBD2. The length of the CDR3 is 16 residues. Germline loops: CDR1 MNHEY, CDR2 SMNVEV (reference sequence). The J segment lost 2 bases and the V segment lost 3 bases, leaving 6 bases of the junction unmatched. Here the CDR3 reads CASSFSGSGTYNEQFF. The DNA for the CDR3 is TGTGCCAGCAGTTTCAGCGGGAGTGGTACCTACAATGAGCAGTTCTTC.

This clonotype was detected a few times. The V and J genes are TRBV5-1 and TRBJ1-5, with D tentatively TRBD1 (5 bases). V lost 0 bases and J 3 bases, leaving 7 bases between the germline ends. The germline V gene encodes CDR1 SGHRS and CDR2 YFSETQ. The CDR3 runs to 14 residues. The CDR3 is CASSLGDVNQPQHF. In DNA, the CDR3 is TGCGCCAGCAGCTTGGGGGACGTCAATCAGCCCCAGCATTTT.

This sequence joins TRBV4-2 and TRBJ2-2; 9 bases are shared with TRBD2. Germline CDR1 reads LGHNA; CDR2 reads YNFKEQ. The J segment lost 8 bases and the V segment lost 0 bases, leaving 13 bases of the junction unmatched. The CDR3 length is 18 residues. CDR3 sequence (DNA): TGTGCCAGCAGCCAAGAGGCCCTTAGCGGGAGAAAGGTGGGGGAGCTGTTTTTT. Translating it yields CASSQEALSGRKVGELFF.

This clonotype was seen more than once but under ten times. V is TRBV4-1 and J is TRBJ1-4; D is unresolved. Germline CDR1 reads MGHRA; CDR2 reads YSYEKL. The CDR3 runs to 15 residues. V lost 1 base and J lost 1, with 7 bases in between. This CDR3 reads CASSQGSGTNEKLFF. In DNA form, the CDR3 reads TGCGCCAGCAGCCAAGGTTCGGGAACTAATGAAAAACTGTTTTTT.

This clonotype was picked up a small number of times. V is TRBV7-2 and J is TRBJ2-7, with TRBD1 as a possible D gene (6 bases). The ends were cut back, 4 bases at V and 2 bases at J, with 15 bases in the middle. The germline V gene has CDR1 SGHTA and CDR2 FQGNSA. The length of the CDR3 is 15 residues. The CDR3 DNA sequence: TGTGCCAGCAGCTCCCGTACGACAGGTGCCTACGAGCAGTACTTC. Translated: CASSSRTTGAYEQYF. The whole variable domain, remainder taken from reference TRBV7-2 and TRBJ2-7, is GAGVSQSPSNKVTEKGKDVELRCDPISGHTALYWYRQSLGQGLEFLIYFQGNSAPDKSGLPSDRFSAERTGGSVSTLTIQRTQQEDSAVYLCASSSRTTGAYEQYFGPGTRLTVT.